The clone carrying this TCR beta chain was counted a few times. The CDR3 is 16 amino acids. Looked up from germline, CDR1 is SEHNR and CDR2 is FQNEAQ (reference sequence). Trimming removed 1 base at V and 0 bases at J, with 10 bases between. Using immunoSEQ multiplex PCR, the repertoire was profiled, and TCRdb retains in-frame clones only, with some absent. The repertoire holds over 9,000 clones, with under 70% as singletons. The time point here: after neoadjuvant nivolumab, at surgical resection. Blood cells were analyzed directly, without culture or expansion. This sample is drawn from a study of neoadjuvant anti-PD-1 for oral cavity cancer. Study details: Patients without progression received a fourth nivolumab dose around day 43, then surgical resection on days 50-56.

The gene calls are TRBV7-9 and TRBJ1-5; D unresolved. This specimen consisted of PBMCs, obtained after nivolumab (anti-PD-1) treatment. This receptor was obtained from a person aged 40 to 85 with oral cavity squamous cell carcinoma. Here the CDR3 reads CASSLEVGGSNQPQHF. The CDR3 nucleotides read TGTGCCAGCAGCTTAGAGGTAGGCGGTAGCAATCAGCCCCAGCATTTT.